This TCR beta chain was sequenced for a study of long-term antiretroviral therapy in people with HIV. Broader study findings: Absence of data on ART adherence, viral resistance or therapy changes was noted. Transplant-donor-level diversity was not reached after ART, though diversity increased. Specimen acquisition occurred between about 2004 and 2018, potentially under older ART regimens. Versus controls, repertoires in people with HIV had narrower CDR3 length ranges.

Survey-level immunoSEQ v3.0 assays were run. Produced via immunoSEQ multiplex PCR; TCRdb's table is partial and in-frame only. The repertoire has 25,000 to 35,000 clones, approximately 84% of them found once; the top ten carry roughly 1%. The germline V gene encodes CDR1 SSHAT and CDR2 FNYEAQ (reference sequence). The CDR3 consists of 13 residues. Worth noting for this clone: The antigen remains unidentified. The junction and the germline gene differ at one end; a read error may be behind it.

The sequence was obtained from a man aged 50 or older with HIV. The starting material was unsorted PBMCs, obtained 2 years after starting antiretroviral therapy. The chain has TRBV7-7 and TRBJ2-1, with 9 bases fitting TRBD2. The CDR3 sequence is CASSSLAGYEQFF. DNA of the CDR3: TGTGCTAGCAGCTCTCTAGCGGGGTACGAGCAGTTCTTC.